This T cell receptor beta chain was sequenced in a study of CD8 T cells in ankylosing spondylitis. Notes on the study in general: The disease-linked clones had a CD8+ phenotype and low blood frequencies. There was a TCR beta motif, made of 7 or 8 highly homologous variants, that appeared characteristic of ankylosing spondylitis blood. It was reported that disease-linked clones were significantly enriched in matched ankylosing spondylitis synovial fluid. Some of the motif variants had earlier been found in reactive arthritis patients' fluid and blood.

Generation of TCR beta libraries employed quantitative 5'-RACE incorporating molecular barcodes. In TCRdb, the 5' RACE reads were re-called with MiXCR into one record per CDR3 protein. This sample has hundreds of thousands of distinct CDR3 sequences; over 9.5% occur once, and the top ten carry more than 0.5%. A word on this clonotype: Antigen unknown.

Germline trimming cut 8 bases from V and 4 bases from J; bases unmatched to any gene: 6. The CDR3 runs to 14 residues. The chain carries TRBV12-3 or TRBV12-4 and TRBJ2-5; 11 bases align to TRBD2. The sample consisted of blood, either unsorted or a sorted T cell fraction (not recorded which). The sequence came from a male donor with ankylosing spondylitis. CDR3 sequence reads: CASDLGTSGETQYF. DNA for the CDR3: TGTGCCAGCGATTTAGGGACTAGCGGAGAGACCCAGTACTTC.